These T cell receptor beta chains were read from a single sample in a study of identical twins. TCRdb reprocessed the 5' RACE reads with MiXCR, giving one entry per CDR3 protein. This table holds approximately 700,000 distinct CDR3 sequences, 5.5% to 6.5% found once. The sample consisted of naive T cells sorted from blood. The origin of the receptors is a man aged 18 to 29 in good health. Both conserved end residues are part of each CDR3. Fields, in order: D gene, J gene, V gene, clone size, CDR3 DNA, CDR3 protein. D genes are given only for firm matches. Size is stated for part of the rows, as once, few or many counts, or as a class when the clone is expanded.

- | TRBJ1-3 | TRBV12-3/TRBV12-4 | - | TGTGCCAGCTACAGCAACACTGGAAACACCATATATTTT | CASYSNTGNTIYF
- | TRBJ1-1 | TRBV6-5 | many | TGTGCCAGCAGTTATGTCCGACAGTGGGCTGAAGCTTTCTTT | CASSYVRQWAEAFF
TRBD1 | TRBJ2-2 | TRBV20-1 | - | TGCAGTGCTCTCCATGGGGGACAGGGGGCGTTCGGGGAGCTGTTTTTT | CSALHGGQGAFGELFF
- | TRBJ2-1 | TRBV27 | few | TGTGCCAGCAGTCAACAGGTTTCCAACGAGCAGTTCTTC | CASSQQVSNEQFF
- | TRBJ2-7 | TRBV20-1 | - | TGCAGTGCCGCTTACGAGCAGTACTTC | CSAAYEQYF
- | TRBJ2-2 | TRBV12-3/TRBV12-4 | many | TGTGCCACCCAGGGAGGAATCACCGGGGAGCTGTTTTTT | CATQGGITGELFF
TRBD2 | TRBJ2-7 | TRBV12-3/TRBV12-4 | many | TGTGCCAGCAGAGTAGCGGGGAACGAGCAGTACTTC | CASRVAGNEQYF
- | TRBJ1-5 | TRBV6-2/TRBV6-3 | - | TGTGCCAGCAGAGCAGGTCGACCGCCCCAGCATTTT | CASRAGRPPQHF
TRBD2 | TRBJ2-2 | TRBV11-2 | - | TGTGCCAGCAGGAGTAGCGGGAGGGCCGTTGGCACCGGGGAGCTGTTTTTT | CASRSSGRAVGTGELFF
TRBD1 | TRBJ2-2 | TRBV25-1 | - | TGTGCCAGCAGTGAATTGGACAGGGAGACCGGGGAGCTGTTTTTT | CASSELDRETGELFF
- | TRBJ2-2 | TRBV18 | - | TGTGCCAGCTCACGCTTCACAGTAGACAGAATTACCACCGGGGAGCTGTTTTTT | CASSRFTVDRITTGELFF
TRBD1 | TRBJ2-7 | TRBV5-1 | few | TGCGCCAGCAGCGCGAGGACAGGGGGCTCCTACGAGCAGTACTTC | CASSARTGGSYEQYF
TRBD2 | TRBJ2-1 | TRBV4-2 | many | TGTGCCAGCAGCCGCAGCGTAGCGGGAGGTGATGAGCAGTTCTTC | CASSRSVAGGDEQFF
- | TRBJ2-1 | TRBV3-1 | - | TGTGCCAGCAGCCACCCCCCCATCCGGGAGCAGTTCTTC | CASSHPPIREQFF
TRBD2 | TRBJ2-7 | TRBV25-1 | - | TGTGCCAGCAGTGAATTCGGACTAGCGGGTATTTACGAGCAGTACTTC | CASSEFGLAGIYEQYF
- | TRBJ2-3 | TRBV2 | many | TGTGCCAGCAGTGATCGGTTCGCGGATACGCAGTATTTT | CASSDRFADTQYF
- | TRBJ2-5 | TRBV20-1 | many | TGCAGTGCCGCCTCAGCAGGCCAAGAGACCCAGTACTTC | CSAASAGQETQYF
TRBD2 | TRBJ2-3 | TRBV20-1 | - | TGCAGGTCCGCGGGGGGCCGTCCAGATACGCAGTATTTT | CRSAGGRPDTQYF
- | TRBJ2-1 | TRBV30 | - | TGTGCCTGGAGTACTGGACTAACTACCCAGAGCTCCTACAATGAGCAGTTCTTC | CAWSTGLTTQSSYNEQFF
- | TRBJ2-7 | TRBV20-1 | few | TGCAGTACCGGGCTGGGAACGGTTCTCTCCTACGAGCAGTACTTC | CSTGLGTVLSYEQYF
- | TRBJ2-1 | TRBV6-1 | many | TGTGCCAGCACCCCCGGACCTAGGGCCAAATGGGACAATGAGCAGTTCTTC | CASTPGPRAKWDNEQFF
- | TRBJ1-5 | TRBV12-3/TRBV12-4 | few | TGTGCCAGCAGTTCGAGGTGGGGTTCAAGCAATCAGCCCCAGCATTTT | CASSSRWGSSNQPQHF
- | TRBJ2-1 | TRBV4-2 | few | TGTGCCAGCAGTCTCGTTTCGGGTAGCCGGGAGCAGTTCTTC | CASSLVSGSREQFF
- | TRBJ2-1 | TRBV5-1 | few | TGCGCCAGCAGCTTGCGGGTGGCCTCCTACAATGAGCAGTTCTTC | CASSLRVASYNEQFF
TRBD2 | TRBJ2-1 | TRBV11-2 | few | TGTGCCAGCAGCTCTAGCGGGAGAACGAATGAGCAGTTCTTC | CASSSSGRTNEQFF
TRBD1 | TRBJ1-4 | TRBV24-1 | - | TGTGCCACCAGTGATGCACCGGGACAGGGGAATGAAAAACTGTTTTTT | CATSDAPGQGNEKLFF
TRBD2 | TRBJ2-1 | TRBV14 | few | TGTGCCAGCAGCCAGGGACTAGCGGGAGCTGTCAATGAGCAGTTCTTC | CASSQGLAGAVNEQFF
- | TRBJ2-2 | TRBV7-8 | many | TGTGCCAGCAGCTTAGTCCGCGACAGAGGAGCCGGGGAGCTGTTTTTT | CASSLVRDRGAGELFF
- | TRBJ2-1 | TRBV7-9 | many | TGTGCCAGCAGCTGGGGCCTTGAGCAGTTCTTC | CASSWGLEQFF
- | TRBJ2-3 | TRBV12-3/TRBV12-4 | many | TGTGCCAGCGGTAGCACAGATACGCAGTATTTT | CASGSTDTQYF
TRBD2 | TRBJ2-3 | TRBV7-8 | many | TGTGCCAGTAACGGACTAGCGGTTCGTCCGTTCGCAGATACGCAGTATTTT | CASNGLAVRPFADTQYF
TRBD1 | TRBJ1-1 | TRBV29-1 | - | TGCAGCGTTGGAGGACAGGGGCGCGAAAAATGTTTCTTT | CSVGGQGREKCFF
- | TRBJ2-2 | TRBV11-2 | - | TGTGCCAGCACCCAGGGACTGAGAGTAAGCGGGGAGCTGTTTTTT | CASTQGLRVSGELFF
TRBD1 | TRBJ2-2 | TRBV12-5 | many | TGTGCTAGTGGCCGGGACAGGGGGCCTTCGAACACCGGGGAGCTGTTTTTT | CASGRDRGPSNTGELFF
- | TRBJ2-7 | TRBV29-1 | many | TGCAGCGTTGTCTCCGGGACACCCTACGAGCAGTACTTC | CSVVSGTPYEQYF
TRBD1 | TRBJ2-5 | TRBV4-2 | many | TGTGCCAGCAGAGGGACAGCCCAAGAGACCCAGTACTTC | CASRGTAQETQYF
- | TRBJ2-1 | TRBV5-1 | - | TGCGCCAGCAGCTCGGGAGAGAGCTCCTACAATGAGCAGTTCTTC | CASSSGESSYNEQFF
- | TRBJ2-7 | TRBV7-2 | few | TGTGCCAGCAGCTTACCTCCGAGCTACGAGCAGTACTTC | CASSLPPSYEQYF
- | TRBJ2-2 | TRBV11-1 | - | TGTGCCAGCAGCTTACCCCGCACAGGCCCAGTCTCGAACACCGGGGAGCTGTTTTTT | CASSLPRTGPVSNTGELFF
- | TRBJ2-3 | TRBV7-2 | few | TGTGCCAGCAGCTTAGCTCCGGGACTTGACACAGATACGCAGTATTTT | CASSLAPGLDTDTQYF
- | TRBJ2-7 | TRBV20-1 | - | TGCAGTGCACAAGCACCGGGAGACTACGAGCAGTACTTC | CSAQAPGDYEQYF
TRBD2 | TRBJ2-1 | TRBV10-3 | many | TGTGCCATCAGTCCGCCATACGATACTAGCGGGAGATACAATGAGCAGTTCTTC | CAISPPYDTSGRYNEQFF
TRBD2 | TRBJ2-1 | TRBV2 | - | TGTGCCAGCAGTGAAGGACTAGCGGGAGGGAACAATGAGCAGTTCTTC | CASSEGLAGGNNEQFF